In its sample, the clone carrying this TCR beta chain was seen a few times. This sample was included in a study of blood T cell repertoires in COVID-19. Germline V CDR1 and CDR2: KGHDR, SFDVKD. Trimming pared 4 bases from V and 6 bases from J, leaving 16 bases between. The CDR3 covers 15 residues. The table came from immunoSEQ multiplex PCR; TCRdb's copy has only in-frame clones and leaves some out. The sample records fewer than 75,000 clones, 86% being singletons. The material sequenced was peripheral blood. The chain has TRBV24-1 and TRBJ2-3, with D tentatively TRBD2 (5 bases). The receptor's source is a man aged 50-60 years with active COVID-19. CDR3 bases: TGTGCCACCAGTGACCGTATGAGAGGGTACGATACGCAGTATTTT. This encodes CATSDRMRGYDTQYF.